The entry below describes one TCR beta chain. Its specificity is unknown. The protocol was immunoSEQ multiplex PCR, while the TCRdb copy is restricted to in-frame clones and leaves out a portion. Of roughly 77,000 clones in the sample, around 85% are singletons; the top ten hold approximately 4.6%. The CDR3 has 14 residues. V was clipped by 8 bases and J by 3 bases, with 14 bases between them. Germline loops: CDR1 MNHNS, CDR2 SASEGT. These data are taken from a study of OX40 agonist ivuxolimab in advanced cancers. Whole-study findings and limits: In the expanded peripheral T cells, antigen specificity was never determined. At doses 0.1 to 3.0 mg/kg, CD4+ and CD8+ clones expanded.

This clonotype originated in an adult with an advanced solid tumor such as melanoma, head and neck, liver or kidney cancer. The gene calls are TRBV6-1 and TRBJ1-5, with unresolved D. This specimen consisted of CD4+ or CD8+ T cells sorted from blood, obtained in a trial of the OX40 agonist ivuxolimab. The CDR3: CASSLAVSNQPQHF. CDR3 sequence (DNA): TGTGCCAGCTCACTCGCCGTTTCCAATCAGCCCCAGCATTTT.